Below, 9 T cell receptor beta chains from the same sample are listed, as sequenced in a study of blood T cell repertoires in COVID-19. Data came from immunoSEQ multiplex PCR; TCRdb stores just in-frame clones and leaves some out. The repertoire holds hundreds of thousands of clones, about 89% seen once, with 9.5% in the top ten. Sequenced material: PBMCs or T cells enriched from blood (not recorded which). Every receptor here comes from a woman in her thirties or forties who had recovered from COVID-19.

The chain links TRBV9 to TRBJ2-3; 12 bases match TRBD2. The germline V gene has CDR1 SGDLS and CDR2 YYNGEE. This CDR3 has 17 residues. Losses at the gene ends were 4 bases for V and 1 base for J; bases not matched to a gene: 7. The CDR3 region is CASSSRTSGTRTDTQYF. Written as DNA, the CDR3 is TGTGCCAGCAGCTCAAGGACTAGCGGGACGCGCACAGATACGCAGTATTTT.

The rearrangement links TRBV18 to TRBJ2-1; D might be TRBD1 (8 bases). CDR3 length equals 15 residues. Germline values: CDR1 KGHSH, CDR2 LQKENI. Trimming removed 5 bases at V and 12 bases at J, with 23 bases between. Here the CDR3 reads CASSTGGQGLKLQFF. In nucleotides, the CDR3 is TGTGCCAGCTCAACGGGAGGACAGGGCCTTAAGTTGCAGTTCTTC. Together with reference TRBV18 and TRBJ2-1, the CDR3 gives the full variable domain: NAGVMQNPRHLVRRRGQEARLRCSPMKGHSHVYWYRQLPEEGLKFMVYLQKENIIDESGMPKERFSAEFPKEGPSILRIQQVVRGDSAAYFCASSTGGQGLKLQFFGPGTRLTVL.

The chain links TRBV7-3 to TRBJ2-1, with TRBD1 matching 7 bases. The CDR3 runs to 15 residues. The germline V gene encodes CDR1 SGHTA and CDR2 FQGTGA. The J segment lost 0 bases and the V segment lost 5 bases, leaving 4 bases of the junction unmatched. The CDR3: CASSQGVDSYNEQFF. CDR3 in DNA: TGTGCCAGCAGCCAGGGGGTCGACTCCTACAATGAGCAGTTCTTC.

This rearrangement joins TRBV5-8 to TRBJ2-7; the D gene is possibly TRBD1 (6 bases). The V gene lost 3 bases and the J gene lost 1 base, with 14 bases spanning the gap. This CDR3 region has 15 residues. Germline V gene sequence: CDR1 SGHTS, CDR2 YDEGEE. CDR3 coding DNA: TGTGCCAGCAGCTGGTGGGGCCAGGGGTCCTACGAGCAGTACTTC. As protein: CASSWWGQGSYEQYF.

This chain connects TRBV11-2 to TRBJ1-5; D unresolved. This CDR3 contains 13 residues. Germline lookup yields CDR1 SGHAT and CDR2 FQNNGV. Trimming took 1 base from V and 5 from J, leaving 6 bases between them. The CDR3 is CASSLGRDQPQHF. DNA of the CDR3: TGTGCCAGCAGCTTAGGTAGAGATCAGCCCCAGCATTTT. The entire variable domain, with the rest obtained from reference TRBV11-2 and TRBJ1-5, is as follows: EAGVAQSPRYKIIEKRQSVAFWCNPISGHATLYWYQQILGQGPKLLIQFQNNGVVDDSQLPKDRFSAERLKGVDSTLKIQPAKLEDSAVYLCASSLGRDQPQHFGDGTRLSIL.

The genes are TRBV13 and TRBJ2-5; possible D gene TRBD1, 6 bases. The CDR3 runs 15 residues. The V end was cut by 3 bases, the J end by 0 bases, with 11 bases between. In germline, CDR1 is PRHDT, CDR2 FYEKMQ (reference sequence). CDR3 protein: CASSLGHEYQETQYF. Written as DNA, the CDR3 is TGTGCCAGCAGCTTGGGACATGAGTACCAAGAGACCCAGTACTTC.

CDR3 in amino acids: CASSLVVRRQGLHQPQHF. DNA of the CDR3: TGTGCCAGCAGCTTAGTGGTTCGTAGACAGGGGTTACATCAGCCCCAGCATTTT. The chain combines TRBV7-8 with TRBJ1-5, with TRBD1 matching over 8 bases. The CDR3 totals 18 residues. Looked up from germline, CDR1 is SGHVS and CDR2 is FQNEAQ. V dropped 1 base and J dropped 5; count of bases not matched to a gene: 13.

Here the CDR3 reads CASSQSSHANYGYTF. In nucleotides, the CDR3 is TGCGCCAGCAGCCAATCCTCACACGCTAACTATGGCTACACCTTC. The chain combines TRBV4-3 with TRBJ1-2, with D unclear. CDR1 and CDR2 (germline): LGHNA, YSLEER. V was clipped by 2 bases and J by 0 bases, with 10 bases between them. This CDR3 contains 15 residues.

The chain employs TRBV19 and TRBJ1-5; D is possibly TRBD1 (6 bases). The CDR3 has 15 amino acids. V lost 3 bases and J 4 bases, leaving 13 bases between the germline ends. Germline V gene sequence: CDR1 LNHDA, CDR2 SQIVND (reference sequence). The CDR3 protein is CASSITGLKNQPQHF. The CDR3 DNA follows: TGTGCCAGTAGTATCACAGGGCTCAAAAATCAGCCCCAGCATTTT.